A selection of T cell receptor beta chains follows, all from one sample in a study of T cell responses to AZD1222 COVID-19 vaccine. Sequencing used immunoSEQ multiplex PCR; TCRdb keeps in-frame clones, though not all of them. The repertoire holds about 34,000 clones, with 70% to 90% as singletons. Sequences were derived from peripheral blood, sampled on day 0 of AZD1222 vaccination. The receptors were sampled from an adult in good health. The CDR3 runs from the conserved cysteine through the conserved F or W. The D gene is left open where the match is weak. Clone size is stated in some rows and not others, as once, few, many or a class when expanded.

CDR3 protein: CASSSVDTIYF; CDR3 DNA: TGTGCCAGCAGCTCCGTAGACACCATATATTTT; J gene: TRBJ1-3; D gene: NA; V gene: TRBV7-9; clone size: NA
CDR3 protein: CASSQGRYNRPNNEQFF; CDR3 DNA: TGTGCCAGCAGCCAAGGACGGTACAACCGCCCAAACAATGAGCAGTTCTTC; J gene: TRBJ2-1; D gene: NA; V gene: TRBV3-1/TRBV3-2; clone size: NA
CDR3 protein: CASKSRGGSSYEQYF; CDR3 DNA: TGTGCCAGCAAATCAAGGGGGGGAAGCTCCTACGAGCAGTACTTC; J gene: TRBJ2-7; D gene: NA; V gene: TRBV7-8; clone size: NA
CDR3 protein: CASSWARGGTSYEQYF; CDR3 DNA: TGTGCCAGCAGTTGGGCAAGGGGGGGGACCTCCTACGAGCAGTACTTC; J gene: TRBJ2-7; D gene: NA; V gene: TRBV6-5; clone size: NA
CDR3 protein: CASRRTGAFNEKLFF; CDR3 DNA: TGTGCCAGCAGGCGGACAGGGGCCTTTAATGAAAAACTGTTTTTT; J gene: TRBJ1-4; D gene: TRBD1; V gene: TRBV2; clone size: NA
CDR3 protein: CASSLGTGVGYGYTF; CDR3 DNA: TGTGCCAGCAGCTTGGGGACAGGGGTTGGCTATGGCTACACCTTC; J gene: TRBJ1-2; D gene: TRBD1; V gene: TRBV5-8; clone size: NA
CDR3 protein: CASSQSGQAIYEQYF; CDR3 DNA: TGTGCCAGCAGCCAATCGGGACAGGCGATCTACGAGCAGTACTTC; J gene: TRBJ2-7; D gene: TRBD1; V gene: TRBV4-2; clone size: NA
CDR3 protein: CASSVSRGIADTQYF; CDR3 DNA: TGTGCCAGCAGCGTCTCCAGGGGAATCGCAGATACGCAGTATTTT; J gene: TRBJ2-3; D gene: NA; V gene: TRBV9; clone size: NA
CDR3 protein: CASSGTRGEDEQYF; CDR3 DNA: TGCGCCAGCAGCGGGACGAGAGGGGAGGACGAGCAGTACTTC; J gene: TRBJ2-7; D gene: NA; V gene: TRBV5-1; clone size: NA
CDR3 protein: CASSQQGAGNTIYF; CDR3 DNA: TGTGCCAGCAGCCAACAGGGAGCTGGAAACACCATATATTTT; J gene: TRBJ1-3; D gene: NA; V gene: TRBV7-9; clone size: NA
CDR3 protein: CASSLQLATNEQFF; CDR3 DNA: TGTGCCAGTAGCCTGCAACTAGCGACAAATGAGCAGTTCTTC; J gene: TRBJ2-1; D gene: TRBD2; V gene: TRBV19; clone size: NA
CDR3 protein: CATSTTTGAGEKLFF; CDR3 DNA: TGTGCCACCAGCACCACGACAGGGGCAGGAGAAAAACTGTTTTTT; J gene: TRBJ1-4; D gene: TRBD1; V gene: TRBV15; clone size: NA
CDR3 protein: CASSQGVTATQEFF; CDR3 DNA: TGTGCCAGCAGCCAAGGGGTCACGGCAACCCAGGAGTTCTTC; J gene: TRBJ2-1; D gene: NA; V gene: TRBV3-1/TRBV3-2; clone size: NA
CDR3 protein: CASGRDRGYYEQFF; CDR3 DNA: TGCGCCAGCGGCCGGGACAGGGGTTATTATGAGCAGTTCTTC; J gene: TRBJ2-1; D gene: TRBD1; V gene: TRBV10-1; clone size: once
CDR3 protein: CATSTTGIGEKLFF; CDR3 DNA: TGTGCCACCAGCACGACAGGGATTGGCGAAAAACTGTTTTTT; J gene: TRBJ1-4; D gene: TRBD1; V gene: TRBV15; clone size: NA
CDR3 protein: CATSRVRGSEQFF; CDR3 DNA: TGTGCCACCAGCAGAGTGCGTGGGTCTGAGCAGTTCTTC; J gene: TRBJ2-1; D gene: NA; V gene: TRBV15; clone size: NA
CDR3 protein: CASSLQGRDYGYTF; CDR3 DNA: TGTGCCAGCTCACTACAGGGGCGGGACTATGGCTACACCTTC; J gene: TRBJ1-2; D gene: TRBD1; V gene: TRBV18; clone size: NA
CDR3 protein: CASSETGGTDTQYF; CDR3 DNA: TGCGCCAGCAGCGAGACAGGGGGAACAGATACGCAGTATTTT; J gene: TRBJ2-3; D gene: TRBD1; V gene: TRBV4-1; clone size: NA
CDR3 protein: CASSLDLGTEAFF; CDR3 DNA: TGCGCCAGCAGCTTGGACCTGGGGACTGAAGCTTTCTTT; J gene: TRBJ1-1; D gene: NA; V gene: TRBV5-1; clone size: NA
CDR3 protein: CASTPRGQGTGEQYF; CDR3 DNA: TGTGCCAGCACCCCCCGGGGACAGGGGACAGGCGAGCAGTACTTC; J gene: TRBJ2-7; D gene: TRBD1; V gene: TRBV27; clone size: NA
CDR3 protein: CASSQDLAGPYNEQFF; CDR3 DNA: TGCGCCAGCAGCCAAGACTTAGCGGGTCCCTACAATGAGCAGTTCTTC; J gene: TRBJ2-1; D gene: TRBD2; V gene: TRBV4-1; clone size: NA
CDR3 protein: CASSQDPQGTYEQYF; CDR3 DNA: TGCGCCAGCAGCCAAGACCCCCAGGGTACATACGAGCAGTACTTC; J gene: TRBJ2-7; D gene: NA; V gene: TRBV4-1; clone size: NA
CDR3 protein: CASTKYGSYEQYF; CDR3 DNA: TGTGCCAGCACCAAGTACGGCTCCTACGAGCAGTACTTC; J gene: TRBJ2-7; D gene: NA; V gene: TRBV11-2; clone size: few
CDR3 protein: CASSYSSGSYEQYF; CDR3 DNA: TGTGCCAGCAGTTACTCTAGCGGAAGCTACGAGCAGTACTTC; J gene: TRBJ2-7; D gene: NA; V gene: TRBV6-2/TRBV6-3; clone size: NA
CDR3 protein: CARSLGGGALADTQYF; CDR3 DNA: TGTGCCAGAAGCTTGGGCGGGGGGGCCCTCGCAGATACGCAGTATTTT; J gene: TRBJ2-3; D gene: TRBD2; V gene: TRBV5-3; clone size: once
CDR3 protein: CASSTTGTTGYEQYF; CDR3 DNA: TGTGCCAGCAGTACCACCGGGACTACCGGCTACGAGCAGTACTTC; J gene: TRBJ2-7; D gene: TRBD2; V gene: TRBV28; clone size: NA
CDR3 protein: CASSETSLETQYF; CDR3 DNA: TGTGCCAGCAGCGAAACGTCTCTGGAGACCCAGTACTTC; J gene: TRBJ2-5; D gene: NA; V gene: TRBV7-2; clone size: NA
CDR3 protein: CASSPTVNTEAFF; CDR3 DNA: TGTGCCAGCAGCCCAACAGTGAACACTGAAGCTTTCTTT; J gene: TRBJ1-1; D gene: NA; V gene: TRBV6-5; clone size: NA
CDR3 protein: CASSRQGTYNEQFF; CDR3 DNA: TGTGCCAGCAGCCGACAGGGTACCTACAATGAGCAGTTCTTC; J gene: TRBJ2-1; D gene: TRBD1; V gene: TRBV5-4; clone size: once
CDR3 protein: CASSLVQGAYNEQFF; CDR3 DNA: TGTGCCAGCAGCTTAGTCCAGGGGGCCTACAATGAGCAGTTCTTC; J gene: TRBJ2-1; D gene: TRBD1; V gene: TRBV5-6; clone size: NA
CDR3 protein: CASSEARGNPINGYTF; CDR3 DNA: TGTGCCAGCAGTGAAGCGCGAGGGAACCCGATTAATGGCTACACCTTC; J gene: TRBJ1-2; D gene: NA; V gene: TRBV6-1; clone size: NA
CDR3 protein: CASSSEGAGYEQYF; CDR3 DNA: TGTGCCAGCAGCTCCGAGGGTGCGGGCTACGAGCAGTACTTC; J gene: TRBJ2-7; D gene: NA; V gene: TRBV9; clone size: NA
CDR3 protein: CAWSGGARPYEQYF; CDR3 DNA: TGTGCCTGGAGTGGGGGGGCTCGTCCGTACGAGCAGTACTTC; J gene: TRBJ2-7; D gene: NA; V gene: TRBV30; clone size: once
CDR3 protein: CASSPTPETASGNTIYF; CDR3 DNA: TGTGCCAGCAGTCCTACCCCTGAGACAGCCTCTGGAAACACCATATATTTT; J gene: TRBJ1-3; D gene: NA; V gene: TRBV28; clone size: once
CDR3 protein: CASTPGASSYNEQFF; CDR3 DNA: TGTGCCAGCACCCCGGGCGCGTCCTCCTACAATGAGCAGTTCTTC; J gene: TRBJ2-1; D gene: NA; V gene: TRBV7-8; clone size: NA